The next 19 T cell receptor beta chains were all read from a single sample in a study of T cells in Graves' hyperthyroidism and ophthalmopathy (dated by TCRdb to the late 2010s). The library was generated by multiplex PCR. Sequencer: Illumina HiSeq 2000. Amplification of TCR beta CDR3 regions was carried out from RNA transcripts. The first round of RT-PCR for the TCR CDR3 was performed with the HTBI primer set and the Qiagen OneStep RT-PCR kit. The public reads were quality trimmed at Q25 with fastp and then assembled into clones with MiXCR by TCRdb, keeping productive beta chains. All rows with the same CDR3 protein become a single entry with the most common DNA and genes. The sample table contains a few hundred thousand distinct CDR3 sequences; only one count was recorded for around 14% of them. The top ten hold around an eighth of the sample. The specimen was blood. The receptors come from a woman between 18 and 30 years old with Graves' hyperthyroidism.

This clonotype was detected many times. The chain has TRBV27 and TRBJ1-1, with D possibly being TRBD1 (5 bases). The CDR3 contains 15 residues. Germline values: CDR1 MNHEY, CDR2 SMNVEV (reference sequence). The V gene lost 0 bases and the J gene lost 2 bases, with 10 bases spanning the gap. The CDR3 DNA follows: TGTGCCAGCAGTTTATCTCAGGGAGCCAACACTGAAGCTTTCTTT. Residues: CASSLSQGANTEAFF.

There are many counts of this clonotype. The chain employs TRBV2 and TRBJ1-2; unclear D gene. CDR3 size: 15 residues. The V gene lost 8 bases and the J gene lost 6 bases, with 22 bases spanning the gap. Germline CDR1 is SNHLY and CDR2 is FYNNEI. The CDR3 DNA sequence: TGTGCCAGCCTGCGTTTATCCTCCGGACCCGATGGCTACACCTTC. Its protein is CASLRLSSGPDGYTF.

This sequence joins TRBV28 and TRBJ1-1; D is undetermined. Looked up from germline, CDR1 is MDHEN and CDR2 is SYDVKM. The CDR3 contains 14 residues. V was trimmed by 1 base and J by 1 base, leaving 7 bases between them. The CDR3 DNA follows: TGTGCCAGCAGTTTATTAGCAGGGAACACTGAAGCTTTCTTT. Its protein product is CASSLLAGNTEAFF.

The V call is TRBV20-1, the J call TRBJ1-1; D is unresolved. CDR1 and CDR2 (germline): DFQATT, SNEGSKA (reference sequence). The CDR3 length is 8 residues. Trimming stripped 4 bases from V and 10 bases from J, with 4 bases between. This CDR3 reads CSANPAFF. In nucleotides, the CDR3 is TGCAGTGCTAACCCAGCTTTCTTT.

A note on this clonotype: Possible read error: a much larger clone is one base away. The CDR3 spells CASSFIRRTTAFF. The CDR3 DNA is TGTGCCAGCAGCTTCATACGTCGGACTACAGCTTTCTTT. This chain connects TRBV11-2 to TRBJ1-1; D call uncertain. This CDR3 is 13 amino acids long. Germline-derived CDR1 and CDR2 are SGHAT and FQNNGV. Between the trimmed V and J ends, which lost 3 bases and 10 bases, there was a span of 15 bases.

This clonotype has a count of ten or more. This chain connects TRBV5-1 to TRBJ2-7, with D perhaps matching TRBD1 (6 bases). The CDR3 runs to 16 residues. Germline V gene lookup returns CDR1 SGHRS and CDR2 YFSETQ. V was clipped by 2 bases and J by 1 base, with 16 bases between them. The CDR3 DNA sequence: TGCGCCAGCAGCTTACAATTCCCAGGGGCTTCCTACGAGCAGTACTTC. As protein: CASSLQFPGASYEQYF.

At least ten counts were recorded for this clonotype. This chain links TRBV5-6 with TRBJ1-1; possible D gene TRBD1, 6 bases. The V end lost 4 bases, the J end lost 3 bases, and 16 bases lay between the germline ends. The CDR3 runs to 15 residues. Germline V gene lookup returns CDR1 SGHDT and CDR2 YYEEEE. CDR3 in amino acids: CASSLSGATDTEAFF. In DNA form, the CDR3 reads TGTGCCAGCAGCCTCTCAGGGGCTACGGACACTGAAGCTTTCTTT.

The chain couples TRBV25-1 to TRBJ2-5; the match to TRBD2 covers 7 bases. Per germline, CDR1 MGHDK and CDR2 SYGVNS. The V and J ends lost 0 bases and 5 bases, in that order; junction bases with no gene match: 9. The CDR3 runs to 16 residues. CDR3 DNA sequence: TGTGCCAGCAGTGAATATGAGGGAGGGCCCACGGAGACCCAGTACTTC. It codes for CASSEYEGGPTETQYF.

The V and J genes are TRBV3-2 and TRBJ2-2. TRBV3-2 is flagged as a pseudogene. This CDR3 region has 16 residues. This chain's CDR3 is CASSQVLGGRTGELFF. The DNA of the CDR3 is TGTGCCAGCAGCCAAGTCCTTGGGGGTCGCACCGGGGAGCTGTTTTTT.

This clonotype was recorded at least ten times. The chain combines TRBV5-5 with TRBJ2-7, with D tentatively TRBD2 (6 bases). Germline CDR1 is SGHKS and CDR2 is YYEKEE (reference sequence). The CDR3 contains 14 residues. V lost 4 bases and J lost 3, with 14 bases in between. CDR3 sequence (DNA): TGTGCCAGCAGCCCTGAGGTAGCGGTCTACGAGCAGTACTTC. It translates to CASSPEVAVYEQYF. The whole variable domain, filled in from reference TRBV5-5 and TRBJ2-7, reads DAGVTQSPTHLIKTRGQQVTLRCSPISGHKSVSWYQQVLGQGPQFIFQYYEKEERGRGNFPDRFSARQFPNYSSELNVNALLLGDSALYLCASSPEVAVYEQYFGPGTRLTVT.

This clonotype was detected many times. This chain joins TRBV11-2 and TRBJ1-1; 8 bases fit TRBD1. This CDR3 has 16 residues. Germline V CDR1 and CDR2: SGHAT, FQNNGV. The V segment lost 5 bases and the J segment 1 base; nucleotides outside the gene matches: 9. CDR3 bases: TGTGCCAGCAGCCAGACCCCGGACAGGGAGAACACTGAAGCTTTCTTT. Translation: CASSQTPDRENTEAFF.

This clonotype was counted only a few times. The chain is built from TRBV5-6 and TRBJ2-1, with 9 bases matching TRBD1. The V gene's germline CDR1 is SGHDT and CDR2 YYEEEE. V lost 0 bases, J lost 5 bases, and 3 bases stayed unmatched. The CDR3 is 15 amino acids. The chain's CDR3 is CASSLDGQGHNEQFF. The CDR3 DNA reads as TGTGCCAGCAGCTTGGATGGACAGGGGCACAATGAGCAGTTCTTC. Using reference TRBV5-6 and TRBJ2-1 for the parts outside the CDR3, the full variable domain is DAGVTQSPTHLIKTRGQQVTLRCSPKSGHDTVSWYQQALGQGPQFIFQYYEEEERQRGNFPDRFSGHQFPNYSSELNVNALLLGDSALYLCASSLDGQGHNEQFFGPGTRLTVL.

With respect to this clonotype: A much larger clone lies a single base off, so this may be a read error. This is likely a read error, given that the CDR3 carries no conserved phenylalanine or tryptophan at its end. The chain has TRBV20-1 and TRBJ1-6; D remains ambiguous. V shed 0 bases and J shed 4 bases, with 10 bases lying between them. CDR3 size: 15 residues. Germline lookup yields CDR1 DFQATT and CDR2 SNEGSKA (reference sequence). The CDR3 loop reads CSAREGETYNSPLHS. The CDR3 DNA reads TGCAGTGCTAGAGAAGGTGAAACTTATAATTCACCCCTCCACTCT.

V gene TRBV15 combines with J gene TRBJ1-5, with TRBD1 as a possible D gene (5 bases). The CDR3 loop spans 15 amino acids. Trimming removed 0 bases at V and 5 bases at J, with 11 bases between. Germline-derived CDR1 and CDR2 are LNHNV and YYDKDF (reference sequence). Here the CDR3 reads CATSRDRGEYQPQHF. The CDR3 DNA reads TGTGCCACCAGCAGAGATCGAGGGGAGTATCAGCCCCAGCATTTT. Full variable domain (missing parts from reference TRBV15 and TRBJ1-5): DAMVIQNPRYQVTQFGKPVTLSCSQTLNHNVMYWYQQKSSQAPKLLFHYYDKDFNNEADTPDNFQSRRPNTSFCFLDIRSPGLGDTAMYLCATSRDRGEYQPQHFGDGTRLSIL.

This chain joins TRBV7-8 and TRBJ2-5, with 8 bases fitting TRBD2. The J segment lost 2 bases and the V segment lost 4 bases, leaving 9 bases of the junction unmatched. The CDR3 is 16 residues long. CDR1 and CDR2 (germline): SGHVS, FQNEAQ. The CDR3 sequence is CASSSGGGGLQETQYF. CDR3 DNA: TGTGCCAGCAGCTCGGGGGGGGGAGGATTGCAAGAGACCCAGTACTTC.

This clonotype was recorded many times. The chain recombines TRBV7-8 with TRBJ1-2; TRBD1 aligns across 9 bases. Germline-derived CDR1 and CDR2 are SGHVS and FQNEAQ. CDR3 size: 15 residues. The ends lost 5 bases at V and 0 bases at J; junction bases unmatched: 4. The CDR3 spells CASSIGQGTNYGYTF. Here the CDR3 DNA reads TGTGCCAGCAGCATTGGACAGGGGACTAACTATGGCTACACCTTC.

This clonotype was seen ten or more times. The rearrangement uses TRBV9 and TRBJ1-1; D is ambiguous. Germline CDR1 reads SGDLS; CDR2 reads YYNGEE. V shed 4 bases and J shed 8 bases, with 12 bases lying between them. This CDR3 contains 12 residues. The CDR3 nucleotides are TGTGCCAGCAGCACCCGGTCCGGGGAAGCTTTCTTT. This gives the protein CASSTRSGEAFF.

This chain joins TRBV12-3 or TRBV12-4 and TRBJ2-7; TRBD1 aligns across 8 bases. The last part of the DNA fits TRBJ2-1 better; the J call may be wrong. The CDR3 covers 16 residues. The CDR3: CASSLGNRGSDVEQFF. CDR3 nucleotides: TGTGCCAGCAGTCTCGGGAACAGGGGGAGCGATGTTGAGCAGTTCTTC.

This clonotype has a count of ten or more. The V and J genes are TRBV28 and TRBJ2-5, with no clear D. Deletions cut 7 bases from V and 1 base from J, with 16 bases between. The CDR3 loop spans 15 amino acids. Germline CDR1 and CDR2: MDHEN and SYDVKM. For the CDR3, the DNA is TGTGCCAGCAAATCCGCAGGAGTCTTCCAAGAGACCCAGTACTTC. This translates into CASKSAGVFQETQYF.